This TCR beta chain originates from a study of T cell changes during pregnancy in multiple sclerosis. Measured with immunoSEQ multiplex PCR; TCRdb has only the in-frame clones, and not every one. The sample holds under 30,000 clones, about 89% seen once. V lost 1 base and J lost 4; bases outside the gene matches: 8. Per germline, CDR1 GTSNPN and CDR2 SVGIG (reference sequence). This CDR3 has 15 amino acids. Sequencing used CD8+ T cells from peripheral blood mononuclear cells, obtained in the second trimester of pregnancy. The V call is TRBV30, the J call TRBJ2-7; 9 nucleotides line up with TRBD1. The receptor's source is a female donor with multiple sclerosis, enrolled in a pregnancy study. The CDR3 here is CAWSEKTGGDYEQYF. CDR3 in DNA: TGTGCCTGGAGTGAGAAAACAGGGGGCGATTACGAGCAGTACTTC.